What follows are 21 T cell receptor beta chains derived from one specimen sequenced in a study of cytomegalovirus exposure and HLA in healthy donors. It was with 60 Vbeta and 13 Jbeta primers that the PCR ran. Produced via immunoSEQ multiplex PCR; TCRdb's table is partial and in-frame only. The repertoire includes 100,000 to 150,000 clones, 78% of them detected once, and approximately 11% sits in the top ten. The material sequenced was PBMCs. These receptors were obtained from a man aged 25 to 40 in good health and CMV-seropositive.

The CDR3 region is CASSAGSYNEQFF. In DNA, the CDR3 is TGTGCCAGCAGCGCGGGTTCCTACAATGAGCAGTTCTTC. This rearrangement joins TRBV6-5 to TRBJ2-1, with D possibly TRBD2 on 5 matching bases. The germline CDR1 and CDR2 sequences are MNHEY and SVGAGI. The V gene lost 6 bases and the J gene lost 1 base, with 7 bases spanning the gap. The CDR3 totals 13 residues.

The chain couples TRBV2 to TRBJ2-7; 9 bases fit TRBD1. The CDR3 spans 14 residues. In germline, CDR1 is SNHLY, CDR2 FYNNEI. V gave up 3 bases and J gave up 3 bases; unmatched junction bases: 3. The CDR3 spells CASSDGTGLYEQYF. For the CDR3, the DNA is TGTGCCAGCAGTGATGGGACAGGGCTCTACGAGCAGTACTTC.

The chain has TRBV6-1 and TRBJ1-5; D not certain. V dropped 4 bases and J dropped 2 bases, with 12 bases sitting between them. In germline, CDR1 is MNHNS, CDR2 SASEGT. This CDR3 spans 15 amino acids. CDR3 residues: CASSVLPLGNQPQHF. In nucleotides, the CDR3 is TGTGCCAGCAGTGTACTTCCTTTAGGCAATCAGCCCCAGCATTTT.

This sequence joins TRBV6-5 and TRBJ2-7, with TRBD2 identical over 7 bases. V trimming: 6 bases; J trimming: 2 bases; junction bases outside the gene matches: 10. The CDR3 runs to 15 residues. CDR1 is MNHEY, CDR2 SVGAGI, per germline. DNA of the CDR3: TGTGCCAGCAGAGCCCGGGACTACCCAACCTACGAGCAGTACTTC. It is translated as CASRARDYPTYEQYF.

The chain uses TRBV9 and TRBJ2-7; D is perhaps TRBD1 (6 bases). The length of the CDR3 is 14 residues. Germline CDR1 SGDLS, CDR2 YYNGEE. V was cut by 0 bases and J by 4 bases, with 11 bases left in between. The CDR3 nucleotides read TGTGCCAGCAGCGTAGAGGGGGTTACGTACGAGCAGTACTTC. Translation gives CASSVEGVTYEQYF.

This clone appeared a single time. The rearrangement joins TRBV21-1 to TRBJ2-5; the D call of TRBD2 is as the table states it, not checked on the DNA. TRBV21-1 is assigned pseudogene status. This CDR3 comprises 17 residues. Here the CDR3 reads CASSKSGGRRIQETQYF. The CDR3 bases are TGTGCCAGCAGCAAATCGGGGGGACGTAGGATCCAAGAGACCCAGTACTTC.

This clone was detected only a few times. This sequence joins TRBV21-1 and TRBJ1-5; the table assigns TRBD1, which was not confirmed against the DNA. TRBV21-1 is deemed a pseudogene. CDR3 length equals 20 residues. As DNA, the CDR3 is TGTGCCAGCACCCCACAGGGACCGGATCATATCCCCCGATGCAATCAGCCCCAGCATTTT. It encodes CASTPQGPDHIPRCNQPQHF.

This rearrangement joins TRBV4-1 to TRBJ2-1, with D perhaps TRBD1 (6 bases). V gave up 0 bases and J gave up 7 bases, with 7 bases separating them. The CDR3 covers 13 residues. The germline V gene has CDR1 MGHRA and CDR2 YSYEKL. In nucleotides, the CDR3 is TGCGCCAGCAGCCAAGAAAGGGGGAATGAGCAGTTCTTC. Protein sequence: CASSQERGNEQFF.

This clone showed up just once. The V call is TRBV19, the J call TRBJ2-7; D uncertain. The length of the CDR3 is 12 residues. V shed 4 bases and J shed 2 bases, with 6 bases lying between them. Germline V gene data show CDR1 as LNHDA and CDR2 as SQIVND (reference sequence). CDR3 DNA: TGTGCCAGTAGTACAGACGCCTACGAGCAGTACTTC. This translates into CASSTDAYEQYF.

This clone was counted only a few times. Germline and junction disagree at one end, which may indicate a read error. DNA of the CDR3: TGCGCCAGCAGCGGACAGGGGGCGAAGGGCTACACCTTC. As protein: CASSGQGAKGYTF. The rearrangement links TRBV13 to TRBJ1-2, with 11 positions matching TRBD1. Per germline, CDR1 PRHDT and CDR2 FYEKMQ (reference sequence). CDR3 length equals 13 residues.

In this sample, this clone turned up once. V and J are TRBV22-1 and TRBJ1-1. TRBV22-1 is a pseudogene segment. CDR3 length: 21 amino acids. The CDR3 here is CPGSARRWFGGGLRLNTEAFF. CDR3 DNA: TGTCCTGGGAGCGCGCGCCGGTGGTTTGGCGGTGGGTTGAGGCTGAACACTGAAGCTTTCTTT.

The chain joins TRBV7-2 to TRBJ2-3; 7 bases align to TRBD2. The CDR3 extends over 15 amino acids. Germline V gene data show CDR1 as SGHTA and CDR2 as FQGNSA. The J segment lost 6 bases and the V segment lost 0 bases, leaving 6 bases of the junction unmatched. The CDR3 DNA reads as TGTGCCAGCAGCTTAGCGGGAGGGCGTCTCGATACGCAGTATTTT. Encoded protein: CASSLAGGRLDTQYF. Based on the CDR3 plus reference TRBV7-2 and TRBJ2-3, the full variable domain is GAGVSQSPSNKVTEKGKDVELRCDPISGHTALYWYRQSLGQGLEFLIYFQGNSAPDKSGLPSDRFSAERTGGSVSTLTIQRTQQEDSAVYLCASSLAGGRLDTQYFGPGTRLTVL.

Here the CDR3 reads CASSLDGDGQYF. For the CDR3, the DNA is TGTGCCAGCAGCTTGGACGGGGATGGGCAGTACTTC. The rearrangement joins TRBV5-4 to TRBJ2-7; weak D call: TRBD2 (5 bases). Germline assignment: CDR1 SGHNT and CDR2 YYREEE (reference sequence). The V end was cut by 0 bases, the J end by 9 bases, with 10 bases between. CDR3 length: 12 amino acids.

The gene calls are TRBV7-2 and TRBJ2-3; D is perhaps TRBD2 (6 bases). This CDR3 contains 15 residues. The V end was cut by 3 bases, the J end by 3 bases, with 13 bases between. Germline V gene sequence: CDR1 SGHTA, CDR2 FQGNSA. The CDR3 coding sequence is TGTGCCAGCAGCTTTCAGACTAGGGAAACAGATACGCAGTATTTT. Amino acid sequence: CASSFQTRETDTQYF.

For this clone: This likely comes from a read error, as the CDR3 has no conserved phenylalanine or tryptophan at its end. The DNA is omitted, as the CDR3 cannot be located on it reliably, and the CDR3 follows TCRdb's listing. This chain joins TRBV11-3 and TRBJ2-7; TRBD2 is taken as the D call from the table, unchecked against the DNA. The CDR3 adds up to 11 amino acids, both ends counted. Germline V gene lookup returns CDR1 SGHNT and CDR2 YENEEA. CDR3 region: CASSLRRALLR.

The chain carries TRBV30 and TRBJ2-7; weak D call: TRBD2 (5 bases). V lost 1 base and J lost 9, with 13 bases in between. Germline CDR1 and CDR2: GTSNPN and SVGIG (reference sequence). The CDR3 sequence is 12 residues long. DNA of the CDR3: TGTGCCTGGAGTGGAGGGCGAGTTGGGCAGTACTTC. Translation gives CAWSGGRVGQYF.

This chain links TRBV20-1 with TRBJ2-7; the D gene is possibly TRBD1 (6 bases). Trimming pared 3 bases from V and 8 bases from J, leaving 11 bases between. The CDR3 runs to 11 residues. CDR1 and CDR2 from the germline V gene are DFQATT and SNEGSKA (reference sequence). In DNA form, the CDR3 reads TGCAGTGCTAGCGGACAGTCGCAGCAGTACTTC. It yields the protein CSASGQSQQYF.

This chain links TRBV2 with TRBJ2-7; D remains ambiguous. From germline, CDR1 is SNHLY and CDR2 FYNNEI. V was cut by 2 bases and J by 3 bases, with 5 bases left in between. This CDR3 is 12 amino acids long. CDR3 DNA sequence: TGTGCCAGCAGTGAAACCGGCTACGAGCAGTACTTC. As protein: CASSETGYEQYF. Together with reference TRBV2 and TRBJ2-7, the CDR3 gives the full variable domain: EPEVTQTPSHQVTQMGQEVILRCVPISNHLYFYWYRQILGQKVEFLVSFYNNEISEKSEIFDDQFSVERPDGSNFTLKIRSTKLEDSAMYFCASSETGYEQYFGPGTRLTVT.

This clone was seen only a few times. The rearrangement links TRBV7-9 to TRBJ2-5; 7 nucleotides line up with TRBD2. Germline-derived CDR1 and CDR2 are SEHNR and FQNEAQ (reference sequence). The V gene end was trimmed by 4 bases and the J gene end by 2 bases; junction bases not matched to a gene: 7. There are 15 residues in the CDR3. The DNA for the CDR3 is TGTGCCAGCAGCTCATACGGGGAGGGACAAGAGACCCAGTACTTC. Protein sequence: CASSSYGEGQETQYF.

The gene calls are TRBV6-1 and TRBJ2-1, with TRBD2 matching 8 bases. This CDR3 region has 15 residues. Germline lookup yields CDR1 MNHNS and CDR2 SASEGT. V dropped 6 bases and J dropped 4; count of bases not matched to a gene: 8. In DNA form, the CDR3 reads TGTGCCAGCAGAACGACTAGCGCCCTTTACAATGAGCAGTTCTTC. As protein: CASRTTSALYNEQFF.

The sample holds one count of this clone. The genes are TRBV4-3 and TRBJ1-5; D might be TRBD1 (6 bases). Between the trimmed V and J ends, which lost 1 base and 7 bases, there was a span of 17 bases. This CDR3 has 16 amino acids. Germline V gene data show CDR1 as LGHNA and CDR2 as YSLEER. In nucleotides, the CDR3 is TGCGCCAGCAGCCAAGGACTCAGGGGAGCCCGCCAGCCCCAGCATTTT. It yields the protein CASSQGLRGARQPQHF.